A single sample is the source of the 12 T cell receptor beta chains below, sequenced in a study of T cells in Graves' hyperthyroidism and ophthalmopathy. Amplification of TCR beta CDR3 regions was performed using RNA transcripts as template. HTBI primers were the set used in a first-round RT-PCR of the TCR CDR3. One entry per CDR3 protein results from TCRdb running MiXCR on the multiplex PCR reads. The table lists about 420,000 distinct CDR3 sequences, about a sixth of them singletons. Sequenced material: blood. The receptors originated from a woman aged 18-29 years with Graves' hyperthyroidism.

The V and J genes are TRBV6-2 or TRBV6-3 and TRBJ2-3; D is perhaps TRBD2 (5 bases). This CDR3 comprises 13 residues. Trimming took 7 bases from V and 3 from J, leaving 11 bases between them. The V gene's germline CDR1 is MNHEY and CDR2 SVGEGT. Here the CDR3 reads CASKSSGTDTQYF. The CDR3 nucleotides read TGTGCCAGCAAGTCGTCGGGGACAGATACGCAGTATTTT.

This clonotype was found many times. The V call is TRBV28, the J call TRBJ2-7; TRBD1 aligns across 9 bases. The germline V gene has CDR1 MDHEN and CDR2 SYDVKM. J lost 4 bases, V lost 3 bases, and 4 bases had no gene match. The CDR3 contains 14 residues. The CDR3 DNA follows: TGTGCCAGCAGTTTTCAGGACAGGGGTTACGAGCAGTACTTC. This codes for CASSFQDRGYEQYF.

This chain uses TRBV9 with TRBJ2-1; possible D gene TRBD2, 6 bases. Germline V lookup: CDR1 SGDLS, CDR2 YYNGEE. The CDR3 consists of 15 residues. Trimming pared 0 bases from V and 3 bases from J, leaving 10 bases between. In nucleotides, the CDR3 is TGTGCCAGCAGCGTAGAAGGAGGGCGCTACAATGAGCAGTTCTTC. Translating gives CASSVEGGRYNEQFF.

This chain connects TRBV6-1 to TRBJ1-2, with D unclear. V gave up 5 bases and J gave up 4 bases, with 14 bases separating them. The CDR3 totals 14 residues. CDR1 and CDR2 from the germline V gene are MNHNS and SASEGT. The CDR3 loop reads CASSFDPSSYGYTF. The CDR3 coding sequence is TGTGCCAGCAGTTTTGACCCTTCTAGCTATGGCTACACCTTC.

This clonotype was seen ten or more times. The chain is built from TRBV12-3 or TRBV12-4 and TRBJ2-1; 11 bases map to TRBD1. The CDR3 covers 15 residues. V shed 6 bases, J shed 7 bases, and the junction held 8 bases outside the gene matches. The CDR3 reads CASRPGQGAQNEQFF. In nucleotides, the CDR3 is TGTGCCAGCAGACCCGGACAGGGGGCTCAGAATGAGCAGTTCTTC.

The V gene is TRBV7-4, the J gene TRBJ2-1; D gene ambiguous. The CDR3 is 14 residues long. From germline, CDR1 is SGHVT and CDR2 SQSDAQ. V lost 5 bases to trimming and J lost 8 bases, with 16 bases between them. Here the CDR3 reads CASSHDSGLDEQFF. CDR3 DNA sequence: TGTGCCAGCAGCCATGATAGTGGGCTCGATGAGCAGTTCTTC.

The chain joins TRBV4-2 to TRBJ2-5; D may be TRBD1 or TRBD2 (6 bases each). The length of the CDR3 is 15 residues. The germline V gene has CDR1 LGHNA and CDR2 YNFKEQ. V shed 2 bases and J shed 5 bases, with 15 bases lying between them. The CDR3 region is CASSQQSGAWETQYF. In DNA, the CDR3 is TGTGCCAGCAGCCAACAGTCGGGGGCCTGGGAGACCCAGTACTTC.

This clonotype was found many times. The chain employs TRBV10-3 and TRBJ1-1; D is undetermined. The ends were cut back, 10 bases at V and 0 bases at J, with 18 bases in the middle. This CDR3 contains 15 residues. Looked up from germline, CDR1 is ENHRY and CDR2 is SYGVKD. CDR3 amino acids: CATRAYGDMNTEAFF. The CDR3 DNA reads TGTGCCACCCGAGCTTATGGAGATATGAACACTGAAGCTTTCTTT.

This chain joins TRBV6-5 and TRBJ2-3; 7 bases are a match to TRBD2. Germline V gene lookup returns CDR1 MNHEY and CDR2 SVGAGI. Losses at the gene ends were 2 bases for V and 5 bases for J; bases not matched to a gene: 10. The CDR3 has 16 amino acids. The CDR3 protein is CASSYASGAYGDTQYF. DNA for the CDR3: TGTGCCAGCAGTTACGCGAGCGGGGCTTACGGAGATACGCAGTATTTT.

The rearrangement joins TRBV6-5 to TRBJ1-2, with D perhaps TRBD1 (6 bases). This CDR3 has 16 amino acids. The germline V gene has CDR1 MNHEY and CDR2 SVGAGI. Trimming cost V 2 bases and J 0 bases, with 13 bases left between them. The CDR3 protein is CASSYAGARANYGYTF. As DNA, the CDR3 is TGTGCCAGCAGTTACGCAGGGGCTAGAGCTAACTATGGCTACACCTTC.

This clonotype was counted ten times or more. The chain couples TRBV28 to TRBJ2-1, with a tentative D call TRBD2 (6 bases). Germline V gives CDR1 MDHEN, CDR2 SYDVKM. The CDR3 runs to 18 residues. Trimming took off 5 bases at V and 6 bases at J, with 26 bases between the two ends. DNA of the CDR3: TGTGCCAGCAGTGCAACCGAACTAACTAGCTACTACATCAATGAGCAGTTCTTC. It translates to CASSATELTSYYINEQFF.

This clonotype has at least ten counts. The chain couples TRBV4-2 to TRBJ2-7, with 8 bases fitting TRBD1. After removal of 3 bases from V and 3 bases from J, the junction contained 13 bases not matched to a gene. Germline loops: CDR1 LGHNA, CDR2 YNFKEQ. This CDR3 contains 17 residues. This chain's CDR3 is CASSQGQADPYFYEQYF. In DNA form, the CDR3 reads TGTGCCAGCAGCCAGGGACAGGCTGACCCTTACTTCTACGAGCAGTACTTC.